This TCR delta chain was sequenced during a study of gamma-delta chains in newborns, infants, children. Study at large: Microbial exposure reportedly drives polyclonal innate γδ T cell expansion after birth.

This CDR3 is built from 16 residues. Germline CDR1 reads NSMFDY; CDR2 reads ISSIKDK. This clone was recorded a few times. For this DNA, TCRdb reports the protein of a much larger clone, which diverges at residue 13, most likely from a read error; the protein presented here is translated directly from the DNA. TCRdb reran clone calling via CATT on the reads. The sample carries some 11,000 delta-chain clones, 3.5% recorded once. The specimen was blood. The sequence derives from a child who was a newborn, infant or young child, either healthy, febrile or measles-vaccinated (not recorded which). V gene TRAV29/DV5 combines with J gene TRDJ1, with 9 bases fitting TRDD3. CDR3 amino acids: CAAREFLGGYTDRLIF. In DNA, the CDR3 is TGTGCAGCAAGGGAGTTCCTAGGGGGATACACCGATAGACTCATCTTT.